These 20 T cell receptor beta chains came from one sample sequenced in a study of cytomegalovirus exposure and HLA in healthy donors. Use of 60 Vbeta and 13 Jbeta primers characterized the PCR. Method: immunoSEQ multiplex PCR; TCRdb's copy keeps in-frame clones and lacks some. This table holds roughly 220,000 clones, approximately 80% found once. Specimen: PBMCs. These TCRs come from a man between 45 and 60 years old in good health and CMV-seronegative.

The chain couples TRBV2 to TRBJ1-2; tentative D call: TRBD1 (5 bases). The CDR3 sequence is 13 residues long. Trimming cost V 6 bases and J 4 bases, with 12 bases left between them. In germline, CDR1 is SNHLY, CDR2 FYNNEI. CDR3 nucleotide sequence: TGTGCCAGCAGCGAGACAGTAGCCTATGGCTACACCTTC. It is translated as CASSETVAYGYTF.

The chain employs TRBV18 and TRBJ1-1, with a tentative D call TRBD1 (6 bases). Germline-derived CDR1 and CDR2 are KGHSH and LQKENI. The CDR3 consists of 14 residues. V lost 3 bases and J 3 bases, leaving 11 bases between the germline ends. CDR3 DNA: TGTGCCAGCTCACCGGTCCCAGGGGACACTGAAGCTTTCTTT. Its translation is CASSPVPGDTEAFF. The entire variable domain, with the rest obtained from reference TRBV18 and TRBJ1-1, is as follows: NAGVMQNPRHLVRRRGQEARLRCSPMKGHSHVYWYRQLPEEGLKFMVYLQKENIIDESGMPKERFSAEFPKEGPSILRIQQVVRGDSAAYFCASSPVPGDTEAFFGQGTRLTVV.

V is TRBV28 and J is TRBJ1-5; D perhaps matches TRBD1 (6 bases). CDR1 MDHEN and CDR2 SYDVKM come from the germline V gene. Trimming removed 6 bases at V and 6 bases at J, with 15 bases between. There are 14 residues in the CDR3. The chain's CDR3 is CASRRQGNGQPQHF. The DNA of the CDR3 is TGTGCCAGCAGGCGGCAGGGGAATGGTCAGCCCCAGCATTTT.

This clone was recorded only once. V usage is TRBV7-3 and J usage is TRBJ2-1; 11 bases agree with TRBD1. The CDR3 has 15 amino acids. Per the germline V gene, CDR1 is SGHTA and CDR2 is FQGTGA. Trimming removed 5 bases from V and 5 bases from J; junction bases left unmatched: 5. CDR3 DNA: TGTGCCAGCAGCAACCGGGACAGGGGGGACAATGAGCAGTTCTTC. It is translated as CASSNRDRGDNEQFF.

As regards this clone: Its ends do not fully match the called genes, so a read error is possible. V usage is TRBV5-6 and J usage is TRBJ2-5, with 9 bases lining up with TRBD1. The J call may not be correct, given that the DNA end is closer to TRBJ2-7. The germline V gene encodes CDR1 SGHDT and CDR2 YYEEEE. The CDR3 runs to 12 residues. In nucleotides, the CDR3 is TGTGCCAGCAGTTTGGACAGGGGCGAGCAGTACTTC. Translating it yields CASSLDRGEQYF.

The CDR3 region is CASSGGQDIYEQYF. The DNA of the CDR3 is TGTGCCAGCAGCGGGGGACAGGACATCTACGAGCAGTACTTC. V gene TRBV7-9 combines with J gene TRBJ2-7; 8 bases agree with TRBD1. The germline V gene encodes CDR1 SEHNR and CDR2 FQNEAQ (reference sequence). V was pared by 5 bases and J by 3 bases, with 6 bases of the junction left unmatched. The CDR3 runs to 14 residues.

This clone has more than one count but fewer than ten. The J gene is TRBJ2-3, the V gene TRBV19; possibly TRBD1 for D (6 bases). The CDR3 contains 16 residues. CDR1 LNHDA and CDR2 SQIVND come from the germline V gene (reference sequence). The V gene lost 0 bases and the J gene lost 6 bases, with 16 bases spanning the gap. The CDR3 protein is CASSIDVWGPGDTQYF. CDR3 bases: TGTGCCAGTAGTATAGACGTGTGGGGGCCGGGGGATACGCAGTATTTT.

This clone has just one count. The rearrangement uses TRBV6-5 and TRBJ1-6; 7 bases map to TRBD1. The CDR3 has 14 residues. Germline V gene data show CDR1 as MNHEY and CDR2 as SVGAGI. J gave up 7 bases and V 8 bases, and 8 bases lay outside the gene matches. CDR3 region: CASQREDRNSPLHF. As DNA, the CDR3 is TGTGCCAGCCAGAGAGAGGACAGGAATTCACCCCTCCACTTT.

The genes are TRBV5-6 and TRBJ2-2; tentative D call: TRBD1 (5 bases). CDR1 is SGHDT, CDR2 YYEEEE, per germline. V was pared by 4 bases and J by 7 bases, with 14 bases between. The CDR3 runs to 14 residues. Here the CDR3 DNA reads TGTGCCAGCAGCCCCCAGGGCCGTGGCGGGGAGCTGTTTTTT. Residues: CASSPQGRGGELFF. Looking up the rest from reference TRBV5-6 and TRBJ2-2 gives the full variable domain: DAGVTQSPTHLIKTRGQQVTLRCSPKSGHDTVSWYQQALGQGPQFIFQYYEEEERQRGNFPDRFSGHQFPNYSSELNVNALLLGDSALYLCASSPQGRGGELFFGEGSRLTVL.

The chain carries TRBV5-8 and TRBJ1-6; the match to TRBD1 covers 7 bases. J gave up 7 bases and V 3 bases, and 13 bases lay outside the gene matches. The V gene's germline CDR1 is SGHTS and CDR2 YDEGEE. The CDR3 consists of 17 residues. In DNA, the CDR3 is TGTGCCAGCAGCTGGGGTCCACCGGGACAGTCGAATTCACCCCTCCACTTT. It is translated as CASSWGPPGQSNSPLHF.

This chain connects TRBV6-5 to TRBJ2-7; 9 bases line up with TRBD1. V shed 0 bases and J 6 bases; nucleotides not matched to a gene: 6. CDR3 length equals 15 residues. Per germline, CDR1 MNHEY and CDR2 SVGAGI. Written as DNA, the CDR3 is TGTGCCAGCAGTTACTCGAAGGGACAGGGACTCGAGCAGTACTTC. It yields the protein CASSYSKGQGLEQYF.

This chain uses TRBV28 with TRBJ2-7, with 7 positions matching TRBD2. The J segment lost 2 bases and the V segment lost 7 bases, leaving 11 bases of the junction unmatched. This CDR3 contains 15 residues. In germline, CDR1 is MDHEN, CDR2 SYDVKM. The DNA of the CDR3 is TGTGCCAGCATCCAAGGCGGGAGCCTAACCTACGAGCAGTACTTC. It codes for CASIQGGSLTYEQYF.

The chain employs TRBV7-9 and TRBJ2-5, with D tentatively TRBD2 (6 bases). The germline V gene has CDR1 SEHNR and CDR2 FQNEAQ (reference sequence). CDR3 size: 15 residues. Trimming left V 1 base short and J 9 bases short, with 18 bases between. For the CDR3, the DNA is TGTGCCAGCAGCTTAGAGCTAGCGAGTGGCGCGCCCCAGTACTTC. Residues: CASSLELASGAPQYF.

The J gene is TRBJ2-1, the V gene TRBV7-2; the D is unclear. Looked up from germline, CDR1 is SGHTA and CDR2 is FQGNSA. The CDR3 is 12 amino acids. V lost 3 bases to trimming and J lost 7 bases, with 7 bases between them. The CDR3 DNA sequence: TGTGCCAGCAGCTTTCTAACGAATGAGCAGTTCTTC. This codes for CASSFLTNEQFF.

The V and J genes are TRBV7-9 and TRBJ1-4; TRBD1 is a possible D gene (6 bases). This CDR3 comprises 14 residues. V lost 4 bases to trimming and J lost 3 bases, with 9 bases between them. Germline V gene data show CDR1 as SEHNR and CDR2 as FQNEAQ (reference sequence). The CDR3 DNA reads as TGTGCCAGCAGCTCCGGGACACCTAATGAAAAACTGTTTTTT. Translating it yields CASSSGTPNEKLFF.

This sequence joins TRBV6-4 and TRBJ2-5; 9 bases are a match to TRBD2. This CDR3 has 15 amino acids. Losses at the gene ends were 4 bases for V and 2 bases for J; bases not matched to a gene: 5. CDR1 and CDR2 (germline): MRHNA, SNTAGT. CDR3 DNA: TGTGCCAGCAGTGCCCTAGCGGGGAGACAAGAGACCCAGTACTTC. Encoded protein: CASSALAGRQETQYF.

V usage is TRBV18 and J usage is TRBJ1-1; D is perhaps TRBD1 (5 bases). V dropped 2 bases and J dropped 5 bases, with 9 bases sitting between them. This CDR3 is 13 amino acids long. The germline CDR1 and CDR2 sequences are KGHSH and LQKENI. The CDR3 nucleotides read TGTGCCAGCTCACCAGGGGCCAGGACTGAAGCTTTCTTT. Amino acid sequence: CASSPGARTEAFF.

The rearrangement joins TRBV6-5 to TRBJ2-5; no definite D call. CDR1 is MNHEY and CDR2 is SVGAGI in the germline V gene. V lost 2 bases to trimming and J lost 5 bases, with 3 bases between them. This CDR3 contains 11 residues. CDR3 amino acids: CASSYPETQYF. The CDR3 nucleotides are TGTGCCAGCAGTTACCCGGAGACCCAGTACTTC.

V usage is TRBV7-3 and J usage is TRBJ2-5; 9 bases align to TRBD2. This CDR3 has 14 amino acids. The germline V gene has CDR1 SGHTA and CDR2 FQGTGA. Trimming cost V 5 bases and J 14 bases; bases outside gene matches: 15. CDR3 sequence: CASSLFSTSGPLYF. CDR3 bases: TGTGCCAGCAGCCTGTTCTCTACTAGCGGGCCTTTATACTTC.

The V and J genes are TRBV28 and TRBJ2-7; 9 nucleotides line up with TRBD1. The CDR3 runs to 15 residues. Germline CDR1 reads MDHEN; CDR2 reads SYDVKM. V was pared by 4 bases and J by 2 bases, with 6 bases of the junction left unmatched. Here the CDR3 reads CASSSEGTGPYEQYF. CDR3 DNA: TGTGCCAGCAGTTCCGAGGGGACAGGGCCCTACGAGCAGTACTTC.